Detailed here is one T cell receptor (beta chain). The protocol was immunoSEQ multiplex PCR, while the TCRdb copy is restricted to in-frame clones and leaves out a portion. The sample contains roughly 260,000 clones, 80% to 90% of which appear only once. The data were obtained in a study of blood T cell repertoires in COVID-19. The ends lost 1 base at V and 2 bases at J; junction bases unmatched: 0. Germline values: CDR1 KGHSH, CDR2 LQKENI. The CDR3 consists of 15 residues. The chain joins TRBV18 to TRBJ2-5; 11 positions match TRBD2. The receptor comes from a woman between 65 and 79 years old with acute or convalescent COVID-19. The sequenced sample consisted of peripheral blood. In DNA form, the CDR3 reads TGTGCCAGCTCACCACTAGCGGGGGGGCAAGAGACCCAGTACTTC. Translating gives CASSPLAGGQETQYF. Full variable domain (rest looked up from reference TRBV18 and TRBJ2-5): NAGVMQNPRHLVRRRGQEARLRCSPMKGHSHVYWYRQLPEEGLKFMVYLQKENIIDESGMPKERFSAEFPKEGPSILRIQQVVRGDSAAYFCASSPLAGGQETQYFGPGTRLLVL.